A selection of T cell receptor beta chains follows, all from one sample in a study of PD-1 blockade in classical Hodgkin lymphoma. Generated by immunoSEQ multiplex PCR, the TCRdb table keeps only in-frame clones and is missing some. This table holds some 19,000 clones, 70% to 80% found once. The source was peripheral blood mononuclear cells (PBMCs), collected before the fourth cycle of nivolumab. These receptors were obtained from a human donor with classical Hodgkin lymphoma. Each CDR3 is given with its conserved first and last residue. D genes are given only for firm matches. The size entry is marked missing in some rows and otherwise reads once, few, many or a size class.

V gene	J gene	clone size	D gene	CDR3 DNA	CDR3 protein
TRBV27	TRBJ2-7	once	.	TGTGCCAGCAGTAGACGAGCCGGGAGCGAGCAGTACTTC	CASSRRAGSEQYF
TRBV27	TRBJ2-2	.	.	TGTGCCAGCAGTTTCCCCACCGGGGAGCTGTTTTTT	CASSFPTGELFF
TRBV6-5	TRBJ2-1	.	.	TGTGCCAGCAGTTCGGCGGGTCAATACAATGAGCAGTTCTTC	CASSSAGQYNEQFF
TRBV6-1	TRBJ2-5	.	.	TGTGCCAGCAGTGATGGGGCAGGGAGGAACGAGTACTTC	CASSDGAGRNEYF
TRBV15	TRBJ1-1	once	TRBD1	TGTGCCACCAGCCACCGGGACAGGGGAAGCACTGAAGCTTTCTTT	CATSHRDRGSTEAFF
TRBV28	TRBJ1-2	.	.	TGTGCCAGCAGTAGCCAGATGAACTATGGCTACACCTTC	CASSSQMNYGYTF
TRBV6-1	TRBJ1-1	.	TRBD1	TGTGCCAGCAGTGCCAGGGACAGCCGAGAAACTGAAGCTTTCTTT	CASSARDSRETEAFF
TRBV29-1	TRBJ2-7	.	TRBD2	TGCAGCGTCATGGCTAGATTAGCGGGAGCTGTCCTCTACGAGCAGTACTTC	CSVMARLAGAVLYEQYF
TRBV6-1	TRBJ2-5	.	TRBD1	TGTGCCAGCAGTCCTACACCGGGACAGGGAGAGACCCAGTACTTC	CASSPTPGQGETQYF
TRBV15	TRBJ1-2	.	.	TGTGCCACCAGCAGAGACCTCACTGGCCAGCCCTATGGCTACACCTTC	CATSRDLTGQPYGYTF
TRBV15	TRBJ2-1	.	TRBD2	TGTGCCACCAGCAGGCACACTAGCGAGCTCTACAATGAGCAGTTCTTC	CATSRHTSELYNEQFF
TRBV7-6	TRBJ1-3	.	TRBD1	TGTGCCAGCAGCCCGGGACAGCGATTAATGAGAGGAGGAAACACCATATATTTT	CASSPGQRLMRGGNTIYF
TRBV6-5	TRBJ2-5	.	.	TGTGCCAGCTTCGGAAAAGAGACCCAGTACTTC	CASFGKETQYF
TRBV6-1	TRBJ2-7	once	.	TGTGCCAGCAAGGGAGGGACAGGCCCTTACGAGCAGTACTTC	CASKGGTGPYEQYF
TRBV11-2	TRBJ2-1	once	.	TGTGCCAGCGCATTTGAGGATGAGCAGTTCTTC	CASAFEDEQFF
TRBV5-1	TRBJ2-3	.	.	TGCGCCAGCAGCTTGGACCGCACAGATACGCAGTATTTT	CASSLDRTDTQYF
TRBV12-5	TRBJ2-2	.	.	TGTGCTAGTCATCCGGGGGTCCCCGGGGAGCTGTTTTTT	CASHPGVPGELFF
TRBV11-1	TRBJ2-1	.	TRBD1	TGTGCCAGCAGCGGACAGGACTCCTACAATGAGCAGTTCTTC	CASSGQDSYNEQFF
TRBV13	TRBJ2-7	.	.	TGTGCCGGCAGCTTAGGAGGCAGCACCTACGAGCAGTACTTC	CAGSLGGSTYEQYF
TRBV28	TRBJ2-3	.	.	TGTGCCAGCAGTTTACGAGGGTTAGGCACAGATACGCAGTATTTT	CASSLRGLGTDTQYF
TRBV15	TRBJ1-3	.	TRBD1	TGTGCCACCAGCGGAGGACAGGGGGTGTCCCGCTCTGGAAACACCATATATTTT	CATSGGQGVSRSGNTIYF
TRBV28	TRBJ1-3	medium-sized	.	TGTGCCAGCAGTTTATTGGCTGGATTTAACACCATATATTTT	CASSLLAGFNTIYF
TRBV10-1	TRBJ2-3	.	TRBD2	TGCGCCAGCAGTGAGTCTAGCGGGAGGGCCAGCACAGATACGCAGTATTTT	CASSESSGRASTDTQYF
TRBV6-5	TRBJ2-5	.	.	TGTGCCAGCAGTTATTCGGTATCGGGAGAGACCCAGTACTTC	CASSYSVSGETQYF
TRBV6-5	TRBJ2-7	once	TRBD1	TGTGCCAGCAGTTACTACGGGACAGGGGCAGGCGAGCAGTACTTC	CASSYYGTGAGEQYF
TRBV7-9	TRBJ2-5	.	TRBD2	TGTGCCAGCAGCTCACAGGGGTCGGGTCTAGCGGGAGCAGAGACCCAGTACTTC	CASSSQGSGLAGAETQYF
TRBV11-2	TRBJ1-4	.	TRBD1	TGTGCCAGCAGCCACGGACAGGCCGATAATGAAAAACTGTTTTTT	CASSHGQADNEKLFF
TRBV25-1	TRBJ2-1	.	TRBD2	TGTGCCAGCAGTGAATATGGACTAGCACCCTACAATGAGCAGTTCTTC	CASSEYGLAPYNEQFF
TRBV30	TRBJ2-7	.	TRBD2	TGTGCCTGGGAGCGAAGCGGGGTTACCTACGAGCAGTACTTC	CAWERSGVTYEQYF
TRBV18	TRBJ1-5	.	.	TGTGCCAGCTCACCAGGTCAGGCAAATCAGCCCCAGCATTTT	CASSPGQANQPQHF
TRBV7-9	TRBJ2-2	.	.	TGTGCCAGCATCCCCGGCAGGGGGGAGTACACCGGGGAGCTGTTTTTT	CASIPGRGEYTGELFF
TRBV15	TRBJ1-5	.	TRBD1	TGTGCCACCAGCAGAGGCGACAGGGGAAATCAGCCCCAGCATTTT	CATSRGDRGNQPQHF
TRBV15	TRBJ1-5	.	.	TGTGCCACCAGCAGAGATATAATGGAAAATCAGCCCCAGCATTTT	CATSRDIMENQPQHF